Presented here are 7 T cell receptor beta chains from one specimen sequenced in a study of CD8+ T cells in alopecia areata. RNA was extracted and reverse transcribed into cDNA as the sequencing template. Generated by immunoSEQ multiplex PCR, the TCRdb table keeps only in-frame clones and is missing some. The repertoire holds around 190,000 clones, 60% seen once, with roughly 0.67% in the top ten. Treatment given: oral pan-JAK inhibitor, 5-10 mg twice daily. The input for sequencing was CD4+ T cells sorted from blood, taken at week 4, from a patient treated with tofacitinib. These receptors came from a human donor with alopecia areata.

The chain employs TRBV5-1 and TRBJ1-1; the D is unclear. With 0 bases removed from V and 1 base from J, the gap between germline ends came to 7 bases. Germline V gene sequence: CDR1 SGHRS, CDR2 YFSETQ. This CDR3 has 14 residues. CDR3 loop: CASSLGPQNTEAFF. The CDR3 region has the DNA TGCGCCAGCAGCTTGGGACCGCAGAACACTGAAGCTTTCTTT.

V and J are TRBV5-1 and TRBJ2-1, with 8 bases identical to TRBD1. Germline CDR1 is SGHRS and CDR2 is YFSETQ. The CDR3 totals 15 residues. V trimming: 2 bases; J trimming: 6 bases; junction bases outside the gene matches: 7. The CDR3: CASSFQGAVGNEQFF. CDR3 sequence (DNA): TGCGCCAGCAGCTTCCAGGGGGCGGTCGGCAATGAGCAGTTCTTC.

The chain employs TRBV4-3 and TRBJ2-3, with 8 bases lining up with TRBD2. V was pared by 0 bases and J by 4 bases, with 0 bases of the junction left unmatched. In germline, CDR1 is LGHNA, CDR2 YSLEER. The CDR3 length is 14 residues. The CDR3 loop reads CASSQEGLADTQYF. As DNA, the CDR3 is TGCGCCAGCAGCCAAGAGGGACTAGCAGATACGCAGTATTTT.

This CDR3 reads CASSLAGRSSYEQYF. The CDR3 nucleotides read TGTGCCAGTTCTTTAGCGGGACGGAGCTCCTACGAGCAGTACTTC. The rearrangement links TRBV7-9 to TRBJ2-7, with 8 bases lining up with TRBD2. The ends lost 9 bases at V and 0 bases at J; junction bases unmatched: 10. The CDR3 loop spans 15 amino acids. Germline V CDR1 and CDR2: SEHNR, FQNEAQ (reference sequence).

This chain connects TRBV28 to TRBJ1-5; weak D call: TRBD1 (5 bases). Trimming cost V 8 bases and J 6 bases, with 17 bases left between them. The CDR3 sequence is 14 residues long. Germline loops: CDR1 MDHEN, CDR2 SYDVKM. CDR3 sequence (DNA): TGTGCCAGCTATTCCCAGGGTCTCGCTCAGCCCCAGCATTTT. Its protein product is CASYSQGLAQPQHF.

J is TRBJ1-1 and V is TRBV5-4; TRBD1 might be the D (5 bases). Trimming shortened V by 2 bases and J by 5 bases, and 16 bases separated the two germline ends. The CDR3 sequence is 15 residues long. Germline V gene lookup returns CDR1 SGHNT and CDR2 YYREEE (reference sequence). The CDR3 sequence is CASSFGGTEQTEAFF. The CDR3 DNA reads as TGTGCCAGCAGCTTTGGGGGGACTGAACAAACTGAAGCTTTCTTT.

The genes are TRBV15 and TRBJ2-1; D may be TRBD2 (6 bases). CDR3 size: 11 residues. Per the germline V gene, CDR1 is LNHNV and CDR2 is YYDKDF (reference sequence). Trimming shortened V by 5 bases and J by 7 bases, and 6 bases separated the two germline ends. CDR3 bases: TGTGCCACCAGCGCGGGGAATGAGCAGTTCTTC. Translation: CATSAGNEQFF. Drawing the rest from reference TRBV15 and TRBJ2-1, the complete variable domain is DAMVIQNPRYQVTQFGKPVTLSCSQTLNHNVMYWYQQKSSQAPKLLFHYYDKDFNNEADTPDNFQSRRPNTSFCFLDIRSPGLGDTAMYLCATSAGNEQFFGPGTRLTVL.